This is a list of T cell receptor beta chains from one sample in a study of regulatory T cells in long-lasting Graves disease. Each CDR3 protein is one row after TCRdb ran MiXCR on the multiplex PCR reads. The sample lists a few hundred thousand distinct CDR3 sequences, 20% to 25% seen once, with 7% to 9% in the top ten. Sequencing used peripheral blood mononuclear cells (PBMCs), obtained when the disease was refractory, from a patient treated with antithyroid drugs. The receptor set was obtained from a female donor with Graves disease. Each CDR3 is given with its conserved first and last residue. The D gene is left open where the match is weak. Only part of the rows carry a size: once, few, many, or a class if the clone is expanded.

length: 15
J: TRBJ1-5
size: few
D: -
V: TRBV19
CDR3: CASSIAGSDNQPQHF
DNA: TGTGCCAGTAGTATAGCAGGGTCTGACAATCAGCCCCAGCATTTT

length: 13
J: TRBJ1-5
size: many
D: -
V: TRBV24-1
CDR3: CASQRGPNQPQHF
DNA: TGTGCCTCCCAGAGGGGACCCAATCAGCCCCAGCATTTT

length: 15
J: TRBJ2-5
size: many
D: -
V: TRBV6-5
CDR3: CASSYSVRREETQYF
DNA: TGTGCCAGCAGTTACTCGGTACGGCGGGAAGAGACCCAGTACTTC

length: 13
J: TRBJ2-7
size: -
D: -
V: TRBV7-9
CDR3: CASSLWATYEQYF
DNA: TGTGCCAGCAGCTTATGGGCAACCTACGAGCAGTACTTC

length: 18
J: TRBJ1-1
size: many
D: -
V: TRBV27
CDR3: CASSPSPDPGGVNTEAFF
DNA: TGTGCCAGCAGTCCATCACCCGACCCGGGGGGGGTGAACACTGAAGCTTTCTTT

length: 14
J: TRBJ2-3
size: -
D: TRBD1
V: TRBV6-4
CDR3: CASSATGGTDTQYF
DNA: TGTGCCAGCAGCGCGACAGGGGGCACAGATACGCAGTATTTT

length: 12
J: TRBJ1-2
size: -
D: -
V: TRBV30
CDR3: CAWSEGVYGYTF
DNA: TGTGCCTGGAGCGAGGGCGTCTATGGCTACACCTTC

length: 14
J: TRBJ1-6
size: few
D: TRBD1
V: TRBV28
CDR3: CASSPDRDNSPLHF
DNA: TGTGCCAGCAGTCCGGACAGGGACAATTCACCCCTCCACTTT

length: 14
J: TRBJ1-2
size: many
D: -
V: TRBV12-3/TRBV12-4
CDR3: CASNVKGVLYGYTF
DNA: TGTGCCAGCAACGTTAAAGGGGTTCTCTATGGCTACACCTTC

length: 15
J: TRBJ2-2
size: few
D: -
V: TRBV4-3
CDR3: CASSQAGTNTGELFF
DNA: TGCGCCAGCAGCCAAGCTGGGACGAACACCGGGGAGCTGTTTTTT

length: 15
J: TRBJ2-2
size: many
D: TRBD2
V: TRBV7-3
CDR3: CASSFTSGSPGELFF
DNA: TGTGCCAGCAGCTTTACTAGCGGGAGTCCCGGGGAGCTGTTTTTT

length: 13
J: TRBJ2-5
size: -
D: -
V: TRBV5-1
CDR3: CASSHRAGETQYF
DNA: TGCGCCAGCAGTCACAGGGCCGGAGAGACCCAGTACTTC

length: 16
J: TRBJ2-7
size: many
D: -
V: TRBV6-6
CDR3: CASSYSTPGPTYEQYF
DNA: TGTGCCAGCAGTTACTCGACCCCTGGCCCTACCTACGAGCAGTACTTC

length: 17
J: TRBJ1-2
size: -
D: -
V: TRBV7-9
CDR3: CASSGRDTARGGYGYTF
DNA: TGTGCCAGCAGCGGACGGGACACTGCAAGGGGGGGCTATGGCTACACCTTC

length: 14
J: TRBJ2-7
size: few
D: TRBD1
V: TRBV5-1
CDR3: CASSGQGASYEQYF
DNA: TGCGCCAGCAGCGGGCAGGGGGCGTCCTACGAGCAGTACTTC

length: 14
J: TRBJ2-1
size: -
D: TRBD2
V: TRBV29-1
CDR3: CSVEHGTTNNEQFF
DNA: TGCAGCGTTGAACACGGGACTACCAACAATGAGCAGTTCTTC

length: 14
J: TRBJ1-6
size: -
D: TRBD1
V: TRBV18
CDR3: CASSRGQGDSPLHF
DNA: TGTGCCAGCTCACGAGGACAGGGGGATTCACCCCTCCACTTT

length: 14
J: TRBJ1-3
size: few
D: -
V: TRBV19
CDR3: CASRAGSSGNTIYF
DNA: TGTGCCAGTAGGGCAGGGTCCTCTGGAAACACCATATATTTT

length: 14
J: TRBJ1-1
size: few
D: TRBD1
V: TRBV11-3
CDR3: CASRGTGMNTEAFF
DNA: TGTGCCAGCCGGGGGACAGGGATGAACACTGAAGCTTTCTTT

length: 13
J: TRBJ1-1
size: -
D: -
V: TRBV7-8
CDR3: CASSSVSNTEAFF
DNA: TGTGCCAGCAGCTCCGTTAGTAACACTGAAGCTTTCTTT

length: 13
J: TRBJ1-1
size: few
D: -
V: TRBV7-9
CDR3: CACGRGVSTEAFF
DNA: TGTGCCTGTGGACGGGGAGTGAGCACTGAAGCTTTCTTT

length: 15
J: TRBJ2-7
size: few
D: -
V: TRBV9
CDR3: CASSVGQNTIYEQYF
DNA: TGTGCCAGCAGCGTAGGTCAGAATACCATCTACGAGCAGTACTTC

length: 12
J: TRBJ1-2
size: many
D: TRBD1
V: TRBV5-6
CDR3: CASSWDSYGYTF
DNA: TGTGCCAGCAGCTGGGACAGCTATGGCTACACCTTC

length: 11
J: TRBJ1-4
size: many
D: -
V: TRBV30
CDR3: CAWSLNEKLFF
DNA: TGTGCCTGGAGTCTTAATGAAAAACTGTTTTTT

length: 14
J: TRBJ2-7
size: few
D: -
V: TRBV3-1
CDR3: CASSPLLGSYEQYF
DNA: TGTGCCAGCAGCCCGCTGCTGGGCTCCTACGAGCAGTACTTC

length: 16
J: TRBJ2-7
size: many
D: TRBD1
V: TRBV4-1
CDR3: CASSQVLAGGNYEQYF
DNA: TGCGCCAGCAGCCAAGTGTTGGCAGGGGGAAACTACGAGCAGTACTTC

length: 16
J: TRBJ1-1
size: few
D: -
V: TRBV19
CDR3: CASSPQRGLGNTEAFF
DNA: TGTGCCAGTAGCCCTCAACGGGGCCTAGGCAACACTGAAGCTTTCTTT

length: 14
J: TRBJ2-5
size: many
D: -
V: TRBV12-3/TRBV12-4
CDR3: CASSLMKGRETQYF
DNA: TGTGCCAGCAGTTTAATGAAGGGAAGAGAGACCCAGTACTTC

length: 14
J: TRBJ1-5
size: many
D: -
V: TRBV2
CDR3: CASSGGTRHQPQHF
DNA: TGTGCCAGCAGTGGCGGCACCCGCCACCAGCCCCAGCATTTT

length: 15
J: TRBJ2-1
size: -
D: -
V: TRBV3-1
CDR3: CASSQFAGPYNEQFF
DNA: TGTGCCAGCAGCCAATTCGCGGGGCCATACAATGAGCAGTTCTTC

length: 14
J: TRBJ1-5
size: few
D: -
V: TRBV20-1
CDR3: CSATGFFGNQPQHF
DNA: TGCAGTGCAACAGGGTTTTTTGGCAATCAGCCCCAGCATTTT

length: 14
J: TRBJ2-7
size: many
D: -
V: TRBV20-1
CDR3: CSARPRLGGYEQYF
DNA: TGCAGTGCTAGACCCAGGTTAGGGGGCTACGAGCAGTACTTC

length: 16
J: TRBJ1-3
size: once
D: TRBD1
V: TRBV19
CDR3: CASSIALTGAGNTIYF
DNA: TGTGCCAGTAGTATTGCCCTCACAGGGGCTGGAAACACCATATATTTT

length: 15
J: TRBJ2-6
size: few
D: -
V: TRBV7-9
CDR3: CASSLLQTGANVLTF
DNA: TGTGCCAGCAGCTTATTACAGACTGGGGCCAACGTCCTGACTTTC

length: 15
J: TRBJ2-7
size: -
D: -
V: TRBV3-1
CDR3: CASSQGLVGLYEQYF
DNA: TGTGCCAGCAGCCAAGGGTTGGTAGGCCTCTACGAGCAGTACTTC

length: 13
J: TRBJ2-3
size: -
D: -
V: TRBV6-1
CDR3: CASSEEILDTQYF
DNA: TGTGCCAGCAGTGAAGAAATTCTTGATACGCAGTATTTT

length: 17
J: TRBJ2-2
size: -
D: TRBD1
V: TRBV7-8
CDR3: CASSLEGQGFLSGELFF
DNA: TGTGCCAGCAGCTTAGAGGGACAGGGTTTTTTGTCCGGGGAGCTGTTTTTT

length: 17
J: TRBJ1-4
size: many
D: TRBD1
V: TRBV19
CDR3: CASRPGQGARTNEKLFF
DNA: TGTGCCAGTAGACCGGGACAGGGGGCGCGGACTAATGAAAAACTGTTTTTT

length: 15
J: TRBJ1-1
size: -
D: TRBD1
V: TRBV27
CDR3: CASSLRGTGVGEAFF
DNA: TGTGCCAGCAGTTTAAGGGGGACAGGGGTCGGTGAAGCTTTCTTT

length: 16
J: TRBJ2-2
size: -
D: -
V: TRBV27
CDR3: CASRQGGGPGTGELFF
DNA: TGTGCCAGTCGTCAAGGGGGGGGACCGGGCACCGGGGAGCTGTTTTTT